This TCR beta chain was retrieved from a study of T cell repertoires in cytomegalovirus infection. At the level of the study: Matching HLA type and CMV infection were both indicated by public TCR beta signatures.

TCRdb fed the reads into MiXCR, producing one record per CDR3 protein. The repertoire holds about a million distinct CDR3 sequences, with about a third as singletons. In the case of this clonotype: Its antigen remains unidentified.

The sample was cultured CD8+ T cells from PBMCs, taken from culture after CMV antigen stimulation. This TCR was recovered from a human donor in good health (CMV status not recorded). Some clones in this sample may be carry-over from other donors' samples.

CDR3 bases: TGTGCCAGCAGCCCCCCTTACTACCGCCCTGACGGGAATGAGCAGTTCTTC. Translation: CASSPPYYRPDGNEQFF. This chain joins TRBV7-9 and TRBJ2-1; D uncertain. The CDR3 is 17 amino acids. V gave up 5 bases and J gave up 7 bases, with 24 bases separating them. The germline V gene encodes CDR1 SEHNR and CDR2 FQNEAQ (reference sequence).